These 20 T cell receptor beta chains originate from one sample sequenced in a study of T cells after yellow fever vaccination. TCRdb re-analysed the 5' RACE reads in MiXCR, keeping a single row per CDR3 protein. The data contain about 430,000 distinct CDR3 sequences, approximately 18% of them seen just once; the ten biggest clones take up roughly a sixth. The source material was PBMCs, sampled before the yellow fever booster vaccination. The receptor set was obtained from a man between 18 and 35 years old who received the YFV17D yellow fever vaccine.

This clonotype was seen only a few times. This chain uses TRBV12-3 or TRBV12-4 with TRBJ1-6, with a possible D match to TRBD1 (5 bases). V lost 7 bases and J 0 bases, leaving 7 bases between the germline ends. The CDR3 sequence is 14 residues long. In nucleotides, the CDR3 is TGTGCCAGCACCGGGACCTCCTATAATTCACCCCTCCACTTT. Its protein is CASTGTSYNSPLHF.

This clonotype was counted a few times. The chain employs TRBV5-1 and TRBJ2-1; tentatively, D is TRBD2 (6 bases). CDR3 length: 17 amino acids. Germline CDR1 reads SGHRS; CDR2 reads YFSETQ. Between the trimmed V and J ends, which lost 0 bases and 5 bases, there was a span of 18 bases. CDR3 coding DNA: TGCGCCAGCAGCTTGGATCCTGTGCGGGATCGAGACAATGAGCAGTTCTTC. It is translated as CASSLDPVRDRDNEQFF.

This clonotype was counted at least ten times. The chain couples TRBV12-3 or TRBV12-4 to TRBJ2-1; TRBD1 might be the D (5 bases). Trimming removed 3 bases from V and 6 bases from J, with 9 bases in between. The CDR3 runs to 13 residues. The CDR3 here is CASSFQGPNEQFF. The CDR3 nucleotides read TGTGCCAGCAGTTTTCAGGGTCCCAATGAGCAGTTCTTC.

This clonotype has just a few counts. The J gene is TRBJ2-7, the V gene TRBV7-4; a weak D match, TRBD2 (5 bases). The V end was cut by 3 bases, the J end by 0 bases, with 12 bases between. Germline V lookup: CDR1 SGHVT, CDR2 SQSDAQ. The CDR3 has 15 residues. CDR3 in DNA: TGTGCCAGCAGCTTGGTGACGGGGAGCTCCTACGAGCAGTACGTC. It codes for CASSLVTGSSYEQYV.

This clonotype was counted between two and nine times. V and J are TRBV6-4 and TRBJ2-3; the match to TRBD2 covers 9 bases. The CDR3 is made up of 16 amino acids. The germline V gene encodes CDR1 MRHNA and CDR2 SNTAGT. V gave up 4 bases and J gave up 4 bases; unmatched junction bases: 9. The CDR3 is CASSGGGSGGPDTQYF. In DNA, the CDR3 is TGTGCCAGCAGTGGAGGGGGTAGCGGGGGACCAGATACGCAGTATTTT.

The rearrangement uses TRBV2 and TRBJ2-6; maybe TRBD1 (6 bases). V was clipped by 7 bases and J by 1 base, with 11 bases between them. The CDR3 has 15 residues. The V gene's germline CDR1 is SNHLY and CDR2 FYNNEI. The CDR3 nucleotides read TGTGCCAGCAACAGGGACGCATCTGGGGCCAACGTCCTGACTTTC. Residues: CASNRDASGANVLTF.

This clonotype was found many times. The V call is TRBV6-2 or TRBV6-3, the J call TRBJ2-5, with no clear D. From germline, CDR1 is MNHEY and CDR2 SVGEGT. There are 12 residues in the CDR3. The V gene lost 6 bases and the J gene lost 7 bases, with 12 bases spanning the gap. The CDR3 reads CASSGPGGTQYF. As DNA, the CDR3 is TGTGCCAGCAGCGGGCCTGGCGGGACCCAGTACTTC.

This clonotype occurred a few times. V usage is TRBV5-5 and J usage is TRBJ1-5, with D perhaps matching TRBD1 (6 bases). V lost 2 bases to trimming and J lost 0 bases, with 12 bases between them. The CDR3 covers 16 residues. From germline, CDR1 is SGHKS and CDR2 YYEKEE (reference sequence). CDR3 sequence reads: CASSFQGPYSNQPQHF. The CDR3 DNA is TGTGCCAGCAGCTTCCAGGGGCCATATAGCAATCAGCCCCAGCATTTT.

This chain uses TRBV5-1 with TRBJ2-2; TRBD2 matches at 16 bases. Per germline, CDR1 SGHRS and CDR2 YFSETQ. V shed 3 bases and J 10 bases; nucleotides not matched to a gene: 3. This CDR3 has 15 residues. CDR3 DNA sequence: TGCGCCAGCAGCTACGGGACTAGCGGGAGGGAGGAGCTGTTTTTT. Protein sequence: CASSYGTSGREELFF.

This clonotype was counted ten times or more. This chain connects TRBV4-3 to TRBJ1-4; D unresolved. The germline gives CDR1 LGHNA, CDR2 YSLEER. V lost 1 base, J lost 4 bases, and 10 bases lay in between. The CDR3 loop spans 15 amino acids. This CDR3 reads CASSQVAGFNEKLFF. CDR3 nucleotides: TGCGCCAGCAGCCAAGTGGCGGGATTTAATGAAAAACTGTTTTTT.

At least ten counts were recorded for this clonotype. The chain is built from TRBV7-2 and TRBJ2-1, with 14 positions matching TRBD2. CDR3 length equals 15 residues. J lost 7 bases, V lost 4 bases, and 3 bases had no gene match. Germline CDR1 reads SGHTA; CDR2 reads FQGNSA. DNA for the CDR3: TGTGCCAGCAGCTCTCGGACTAGCGGGGGGAATGAGCAGTTCTTC. It is translated as CASSSRTSGGNEQFF.

This clonotype was recorded a few times. J is TRBJ2-3 and V is TRBV5-1; the D is unclear. In germline, CDR1 is SGHRS, CDR2 YFSETQ. The CDR3 consists of 15 residues. The V and J ends lost 1 base and 0 bases respectively, with 9 bases between them. CDR3 nucleotides: TGCGCCAGCAGCTTGATGGGATTAAGCACAGATACGCAGTATTTT. Protein product: CASSLMGLSTDTQYF.

The table lists this clonotype with many counts. The chain has TRBV5-1 and TRBJ2-3; D ambiguous. The CDR3 totals 13 residues. Germline loops: CDR1 SGHRS, CDR2 YFSETQ. V lost 0 bases, J lost 4 bases, and 6 bases lay in between. The DNA of the CDR3 is TGCGCCAGCAGCTTGGACGGTCCAGATACGCAGTATTTT. Translating it yields CASSLDGPDTQYF.

This clonotype was counted a few times. The rearrangement joins TRBV3-1 to TRBJ1-5; no firm D call. CDR1 and CDR2 from the germline V gene are LGHDT and YNNKEL (reference sequence). Trimming cost V 4 bases and J 9 bases, with 19 bases left between them. The CDR3 runs to 15 residues. Here the CDR3 DNA reads TGTGCCAGCAGCCCGTTTGGCGAGGATTTCGGGCCCCAGCATTTT. It yields the protein CASSPFGEDFGPQHF.

The chain's CDR3 is CASSRDFAYNEQFF. The CDR3 coding sequence is TGTGCCAGCAGCCGGGACTTTGCCTACAATGAGCAGTTCTTC. V and J are TRBV5-5 and TRBJ2-1; TRBD2 is a possible D gene (6 bases). Trimming pared 4 bases from V and 2 bases from J, leaving 10 bases between. Germline V gene data show CDR1 as SGHKS and CDR2 as YYEKEE (reference sequence). The CDR3 runs 14 residues.

In its sample, this clonotype was seen a few times. The rearrangement uses TRBV6-1 and TRBJ2-3; D gene unclear. V was pared by 8 bases and J by 2 bases, with 11 bases between. Per the germline V gene, CDR1 is MNHNS and CDR2 is SASEGT. This CDR3 comprises 13 residues. CDR3 loop: CASLDPPTDTQYF. The DNA of the CDR3 is TGTGCCAGCCTCGACCCCCCCACAGATACGCAGTATTTT.

The chain couples TRBV5-5 to TRBJ2-5, with TRBD2 identical over 14 bases. Germline CDR1 SGHKS, CDR2 YYEKEE (reference sequence). Trimming at V came to 0 bases and at J to 2 bases, leaving 3 bases not matched to a gene. The CDR3 has 17 amino acids. CDR3 DNA: TGTGCCAGCAGCTTGGGGACTAGCGGGGGGCAACAAGAGACCCAGTACTTC. Amino acid sequence: CASSLGTSGGQQETQYF. Drawing the rest from reference TRBV5-5 and TRBJ2-5, the complete variable domain is DAGVTQSPTHLIKTRGQQVTLRCSPISGHKSVSWYQQVLGQGPQFIFQYYEKEERGRGNFPDRFSARQFPNYSSELNVNALLLGDSALYLCASSLGTSGGQQETQYFGPGTRLLVL.

This clonotype has a handful of counts. The chain links TRBV11-2 to TRBJ2-7; possible D gene TRBD2, 5 bases. CDR1 SGHAT and CDR2 FQNNGV come from the germline V gene. The V end was cut by 6 bases, the J end by 4 bases, with 16 bases between. This CDR3 has 14 amino acids. The CDR3 DNA reads TGTGCCAGCAGGGGTTGGAGGTTCGGTTACGAGCAGTACTTC. This sequence encodes CASRGWRFGYEQYF.

The chain links TRBV28 to TRBJ1-6, with TRBD1 matching 8 bases. The CDR3 extends over 15 amino acids. The germline gives CDR1 MDHEN, CDR2 SYDVKM. J gave up 7 bases and V 1 base, and 3 bases lay outside the gene matches. CDR3 in DNA: TGTGCCAGCAGTTTATACACAGGGGGAAATTCACCCCTCCACTTT. It translates to CASSLYTGGNSPLHF.

This clonotype was seen more than once but under ten times. V gene TRBV28 combines with J gene TRBJ2-4; D not certain. There are 13 residues in the CDR3. V lost 10 bases and J 0 bases, leaving 10 bases between the germline ends. Germline V gives CDR1 MDHEN, CDR2 SYDVKM. Written as DNA, the CDR3 is TGTGCCATATACGACCTAGCCAAAAACATTCAGTACTTC. This translates into CAIYDLAKNIQYF.